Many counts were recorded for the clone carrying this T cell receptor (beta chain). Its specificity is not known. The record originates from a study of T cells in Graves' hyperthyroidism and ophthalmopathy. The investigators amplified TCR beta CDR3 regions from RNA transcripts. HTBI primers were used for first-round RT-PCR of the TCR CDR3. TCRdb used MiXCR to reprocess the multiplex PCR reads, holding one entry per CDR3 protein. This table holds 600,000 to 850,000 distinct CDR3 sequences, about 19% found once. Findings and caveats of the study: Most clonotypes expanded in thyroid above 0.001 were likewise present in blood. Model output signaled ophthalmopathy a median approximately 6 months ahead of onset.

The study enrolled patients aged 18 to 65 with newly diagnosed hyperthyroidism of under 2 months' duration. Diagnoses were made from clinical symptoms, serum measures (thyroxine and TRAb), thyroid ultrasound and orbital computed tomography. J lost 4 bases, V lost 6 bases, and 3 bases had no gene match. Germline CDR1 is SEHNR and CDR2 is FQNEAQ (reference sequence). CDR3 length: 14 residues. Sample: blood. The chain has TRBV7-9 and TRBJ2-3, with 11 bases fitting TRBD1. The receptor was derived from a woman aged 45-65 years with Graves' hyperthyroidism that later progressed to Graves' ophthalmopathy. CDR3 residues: CASRGTGGPDTQYF. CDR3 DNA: TGTGCCAGCAGGGGGACAGGGGGACCAGATACGCAGTATTTT.